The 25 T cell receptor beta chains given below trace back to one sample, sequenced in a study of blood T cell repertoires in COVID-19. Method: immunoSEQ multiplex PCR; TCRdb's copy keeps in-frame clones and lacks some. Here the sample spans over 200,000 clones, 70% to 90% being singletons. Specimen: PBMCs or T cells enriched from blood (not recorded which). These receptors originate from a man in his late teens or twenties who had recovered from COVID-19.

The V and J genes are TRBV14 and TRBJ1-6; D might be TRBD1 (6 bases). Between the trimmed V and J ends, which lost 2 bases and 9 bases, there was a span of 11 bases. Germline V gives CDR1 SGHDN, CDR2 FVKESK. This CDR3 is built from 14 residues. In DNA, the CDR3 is TGTGCCAGCAGCCAACAAGGGGGGGGTTCACCCCTCCACTTT. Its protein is CASSQQGGGSPLHF.

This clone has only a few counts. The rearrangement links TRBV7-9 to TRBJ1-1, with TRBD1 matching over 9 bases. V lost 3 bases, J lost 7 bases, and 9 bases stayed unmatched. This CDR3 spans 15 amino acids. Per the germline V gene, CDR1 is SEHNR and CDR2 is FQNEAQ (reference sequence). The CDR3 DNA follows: TGTGCCAGCAGCTTCTACAGGGGGCAGGGAAGTGAAGCTTTCTTT. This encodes CASSFYRGQGSEAFF.

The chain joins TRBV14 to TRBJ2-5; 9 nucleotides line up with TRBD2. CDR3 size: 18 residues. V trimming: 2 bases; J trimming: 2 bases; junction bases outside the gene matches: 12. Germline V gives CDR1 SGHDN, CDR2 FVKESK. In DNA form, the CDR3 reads TGTGCCAGCAGCCAAAGAGTCAGCGGGGGGCCTCGTCAAGAGACCCAGTACTTC. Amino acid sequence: CASSQRVSGGPRQETQYF.

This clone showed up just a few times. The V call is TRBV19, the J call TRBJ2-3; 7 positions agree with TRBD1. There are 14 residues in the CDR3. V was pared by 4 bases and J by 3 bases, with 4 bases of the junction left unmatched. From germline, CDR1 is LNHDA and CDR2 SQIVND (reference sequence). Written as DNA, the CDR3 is TGTGCCAGTAGTAAGGGGGCTAGAACAGATACGCAGTATTTT. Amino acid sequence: CASSKGARTDTQYF.

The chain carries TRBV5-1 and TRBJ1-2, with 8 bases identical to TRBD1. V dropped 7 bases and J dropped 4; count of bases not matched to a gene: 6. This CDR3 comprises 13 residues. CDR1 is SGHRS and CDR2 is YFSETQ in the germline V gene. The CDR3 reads CASETGAGYGYTF. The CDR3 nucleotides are TGCGCCAGCGAGACAGGGGCCGGCTATGGCTACACCTTC.

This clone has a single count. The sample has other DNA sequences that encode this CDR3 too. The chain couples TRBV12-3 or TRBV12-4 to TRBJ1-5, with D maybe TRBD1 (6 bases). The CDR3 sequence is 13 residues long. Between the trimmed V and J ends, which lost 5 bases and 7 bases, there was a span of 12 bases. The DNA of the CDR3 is TGTGCCAGCAGTGCCCAGGGGTCGCAGCCCCAGCATTTT. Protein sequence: CASSAQGSQPQHF.

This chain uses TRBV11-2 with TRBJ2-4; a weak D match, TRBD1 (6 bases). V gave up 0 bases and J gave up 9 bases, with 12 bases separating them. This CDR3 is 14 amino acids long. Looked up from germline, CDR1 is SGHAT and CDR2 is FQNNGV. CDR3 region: CASSLEAGASIQYF. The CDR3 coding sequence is TGTGCCAGCAGCTTAGAGGCAGGGGCAAGCATTCAGTACTTC.

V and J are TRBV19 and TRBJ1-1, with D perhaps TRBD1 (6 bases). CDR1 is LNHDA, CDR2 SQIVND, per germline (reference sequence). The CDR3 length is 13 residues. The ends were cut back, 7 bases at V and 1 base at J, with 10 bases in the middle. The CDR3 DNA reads TGTGCCAGTACCCAGGGGTGGAACACTGAAGCTTTCTTT. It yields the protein CASTQGWNTEAFF. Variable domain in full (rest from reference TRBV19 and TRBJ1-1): DGGITQSPKYLFRKEGQNVTLSCEQNLNHDAMYWYRQDPGQGLRLIYYSQIVNDFQKGDIAEGYSVSREKKESFPLTVTSAQKNPTAFYLCASTQGWNTEAFFGQGTRLTVV.

The CDR3 loop is CASSVTSDSYNEQFF. The CDR3 DNA is TGCGCCAGCAGCGTTACTAGCGATAGTTACAATGAGCAGTTCTTC. J is TRBJ2-1 and V is TRBV5-1; TRBD2 matches at 7 bases. Germline V gene data show CDR1 as SGHRS and CDR2 as YFSETQ. CDR3 length: 15 residues. J was trimmed by 4 bases and V by 4 bases; bases with no gene match: 8.

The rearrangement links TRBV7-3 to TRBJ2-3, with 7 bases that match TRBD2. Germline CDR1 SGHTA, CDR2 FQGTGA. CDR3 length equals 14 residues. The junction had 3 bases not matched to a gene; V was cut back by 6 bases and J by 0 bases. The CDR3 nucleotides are TGTGCCAGCAGTAGTAGCGGGAGCACAGATACGCAGTATTTT. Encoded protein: CASSSSGSTDTQYF.

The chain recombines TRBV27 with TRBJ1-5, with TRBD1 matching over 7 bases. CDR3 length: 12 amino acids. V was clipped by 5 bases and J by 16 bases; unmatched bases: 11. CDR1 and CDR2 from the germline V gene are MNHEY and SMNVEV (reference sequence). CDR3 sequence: CASSTLGQALHF. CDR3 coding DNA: TGTGCCAGCAGTACCCTAGGACAGGCCCTCCATTTT.

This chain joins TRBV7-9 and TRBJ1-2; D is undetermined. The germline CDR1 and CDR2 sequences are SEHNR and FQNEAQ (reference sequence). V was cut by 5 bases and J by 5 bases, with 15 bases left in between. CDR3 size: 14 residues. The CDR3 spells CASSLQGGSYGYTF. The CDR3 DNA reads TGTGCCAGCAGCCTCCAAGGCGGGTCTTATGGCTACACCTTC.

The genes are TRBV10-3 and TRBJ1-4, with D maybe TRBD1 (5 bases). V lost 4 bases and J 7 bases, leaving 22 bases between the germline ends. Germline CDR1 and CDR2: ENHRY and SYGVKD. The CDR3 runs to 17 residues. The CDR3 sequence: CAISASNRGAESEKLFF. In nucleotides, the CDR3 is TGTGCCATCAGTGCCTCAAACCGTGGGGCCGAGAGTGAAAAACTGTTTTTT.

DNA of the CDR3: TGCAGCGTTGAACTCCCGGGACAGGGCTACGAGCAGTACTTC. Protein product: CSVELPGQGYEQYF. The chain couples TRBV29-1 to TRBJ2-7; 9 nucleotides align to TRBD1. In germline, CDR1 is SQVTM, CDR2 ANQGSEA. J gave up 3 bases and V 2 bases, and 5 bases lay outside the gene matches. CDR3 length: 14 residues.

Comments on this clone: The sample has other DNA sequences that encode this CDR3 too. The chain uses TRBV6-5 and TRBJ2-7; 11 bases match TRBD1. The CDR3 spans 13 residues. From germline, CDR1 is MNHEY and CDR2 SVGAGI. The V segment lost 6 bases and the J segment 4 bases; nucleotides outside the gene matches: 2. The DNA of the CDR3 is TGTGCCAGCAGGGACAGGGGGCCTTACGAGCAGTACTTC. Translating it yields CASRDRGPYEQYF.

CDR3 sequence reads: CASSLRLAAGSYEQYF. CDR3 bases: TGTGCCAGCAGTTTAAGACTAGCGGCAGGATCCTACGAGCAGTACTTC. The chain uses TRBV27 and TRBJ2-7; 9 bases are shared with TRBD2. The germline CDR1 and CDR2 sequences are MNHEY and SMNVEV (reference sequence). The CDR3 has 16 residues. Losses at the gene ends were 2 bases for V and 1 base for J; bases not matched to a gene: 6.

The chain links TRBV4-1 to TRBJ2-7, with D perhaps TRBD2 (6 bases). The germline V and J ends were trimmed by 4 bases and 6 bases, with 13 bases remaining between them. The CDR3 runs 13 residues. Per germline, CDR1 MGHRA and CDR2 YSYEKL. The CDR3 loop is CASSPPGEPEQYF. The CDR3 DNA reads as TGCGCCAGCAGCCCGCCGGGGGAACCCGAGCAGTACTTC.

The CDR3: CATNRAGGSEKLFF. In nucleotides, the CDR3 is TGTGCCACCAATCGGGCAGGGGGCTCTGAAAAACTGTTTTTT. The chain recombines TRBV15 with TRBJ1-4, with TRBD1 identical over 8 bases. V gave up 7 bases and J gave up 7 bases; unmatched junction bases: 8. This CDR3 spans 14 amino acids. In germline, CDR1 is LNHNV, CDR2 YYDKDF (reference sequence).

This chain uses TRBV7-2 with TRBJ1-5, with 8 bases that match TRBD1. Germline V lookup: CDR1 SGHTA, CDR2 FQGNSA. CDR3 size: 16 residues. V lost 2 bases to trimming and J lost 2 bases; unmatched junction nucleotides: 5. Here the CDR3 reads CASSLWAGGGNQPQHF. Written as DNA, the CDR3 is TGTGCCAGCAGCTTATGGGCAGGGGGCGGCAATCAGCCCCAGCATTTT.

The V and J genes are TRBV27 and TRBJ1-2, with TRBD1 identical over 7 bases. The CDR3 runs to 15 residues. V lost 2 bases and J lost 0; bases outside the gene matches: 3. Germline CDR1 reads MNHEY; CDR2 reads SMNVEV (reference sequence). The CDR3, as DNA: TGTGCCAGCAGTTTAGTGGGACAGCCTAACTATGGCTACACCTTC. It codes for CASSLVGQPNYGYTF.

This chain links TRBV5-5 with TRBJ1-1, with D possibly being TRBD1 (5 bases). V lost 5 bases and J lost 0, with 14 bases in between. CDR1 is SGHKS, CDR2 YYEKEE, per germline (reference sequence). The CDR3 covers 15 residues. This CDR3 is CASRGQPTMNTEAFF. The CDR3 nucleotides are TGTGCCAGCAGGGGGCAGCCGACCATGAACACTGAAGCTTTCTTT. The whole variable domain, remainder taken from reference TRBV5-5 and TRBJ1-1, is DAGVTQSPTHLIKTRGQQVTLRCSPISGHKSVSWYQQVLGQGPQFIFQYYEKEERGRGNFPDRFSARQFPNYSSELNVNALLLGDSALYLCASRGQPTMNTEAFFGQGTRLTVV.

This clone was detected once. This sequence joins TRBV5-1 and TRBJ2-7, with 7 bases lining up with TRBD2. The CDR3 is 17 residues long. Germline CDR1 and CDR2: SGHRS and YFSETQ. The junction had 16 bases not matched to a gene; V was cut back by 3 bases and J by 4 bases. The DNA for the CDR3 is TGCGCCAGCAGCTCCGCCCGCCAAGCGGGATTACTATACGAGCAGTACTTC. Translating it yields CASSSARQAGLLYEQYF.

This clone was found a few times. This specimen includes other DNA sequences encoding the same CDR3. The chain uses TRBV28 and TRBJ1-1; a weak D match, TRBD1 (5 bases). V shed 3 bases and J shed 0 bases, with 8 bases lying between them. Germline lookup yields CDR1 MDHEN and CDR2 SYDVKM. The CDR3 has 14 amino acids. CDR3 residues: CASSFQGLNTEAFF. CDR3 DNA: TGTGCCAGCAGTTTTCAGGGCCTGAACACTGAAGCTTTCTTT.

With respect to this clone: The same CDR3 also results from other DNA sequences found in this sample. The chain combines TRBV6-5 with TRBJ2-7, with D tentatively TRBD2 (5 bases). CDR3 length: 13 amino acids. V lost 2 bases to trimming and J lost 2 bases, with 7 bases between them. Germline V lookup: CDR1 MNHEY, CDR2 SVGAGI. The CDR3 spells CASSYGRAYEQYF. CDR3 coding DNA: TGTGCCAGCAGTTACGGGCGGGCCTACGAGCAGTACTTC.

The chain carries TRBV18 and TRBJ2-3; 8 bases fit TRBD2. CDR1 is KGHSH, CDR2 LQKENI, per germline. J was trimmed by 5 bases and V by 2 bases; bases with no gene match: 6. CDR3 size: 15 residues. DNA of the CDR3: TGTGCCAGCTCACCAACCGGGACTAGTGTAGATACGCAGTATTTT. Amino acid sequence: CASSPTGTSVDTQYF.